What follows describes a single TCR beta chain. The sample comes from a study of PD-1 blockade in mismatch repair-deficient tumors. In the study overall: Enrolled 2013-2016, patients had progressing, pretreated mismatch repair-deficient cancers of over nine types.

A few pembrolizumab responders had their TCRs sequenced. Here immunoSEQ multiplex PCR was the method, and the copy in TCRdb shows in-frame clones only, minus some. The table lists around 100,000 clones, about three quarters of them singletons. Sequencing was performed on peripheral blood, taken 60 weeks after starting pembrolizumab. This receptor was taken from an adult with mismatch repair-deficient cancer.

In DNA form, the CDR3 reads TGTGCCAGCAGCCAAGGGGGACTAGCCGGTGAGCAGTTCTTC. It specifies CASSQGGLAGEQFF. The chain is built from TRBV4-2 and TRBJ2-1, with TRBD2 matching over 9 bases. This CDR3 is 14 amino acids long. Germline V gives CDR1 LGHNA, CDR2 YNFKEQ. V dropped 1 base and J dropped 9; count of bases not matched to a gene: 4.